The clone carrying this T cell receptor beta chain was observed a handful of times. Its antigen is not identified. This specimen belongs to a study of T cells after yellow fever vaccination. Study-level results: Reappearance after the booster was seen for most primary-vaccination clones, at 95% to 97% CD4 and more than 80% CD8.

Template-switching 5'RACE yielded the TCR cDNA; a universal primer site and UMIs were added in the process. TCRdb re-called the 5' RACE reads through MiXCR, storing one row per CDR3 protein. Found here are a few hundred thousand distinct CDR3 sequences, roughly 8% of them singletons; the top ten hold about 16%. This clonotype was sampled from a man aged 18 to 29 who received the YFV17D yellow fever vaccine. Sample: PBMCs, taken about 41 days after the first yellow fever vaccination.

The CDR3 DNA follows: TGTGCCAGCAGCTTCTACAACACTGAAGCTTTCTTT. Protein sequence: CASSFYNTEAFF. The V call is TRBV7-2, the J call TRBJ1-1; D call uncertain. Germline CDR1 is SGHTA and CDR2 is FQGNSA. With 3 bases removed from V and 2 bases from J, the gap between germline ends came to 4 bases. CDR3 length equals 12 residues. Full variable domain (rest looked up from reference TRBV7-2 and TRBJ1-1): GAGVSQSPSNKVTEKGKDVELRCDPISGHTALYWYRQSLGQGLEFLIYFQGNSAPDKSGLPSDRFSAERTGGSVSTLTIQRTQQEDSAVYLCASSFYNTEAFFGQGTRLTVV.